This T cell receptor beta chain derives from a study of Ad26.COV2.S vaccination and SARS-CoV-2 variants. This table comes from immunoSEQ multiplex PCR, and its TCRdb copy is limited to in-frame clones, with some not included. The sample has about 260,000 clones; about 83% are singletons. Treatment defined: 19 received Ad26.COV2.S at low or high dose, single or two shots; about 5 received placebo; per-sample allocation not given. Day 63 after the first injection of vaccine or placebo was the sampling time. The CDR3 contains 12 residues. Trimming shortened V by 4 bases and J by 0 bases, and 0 bases separated the two germline ends. Germline CDR1 is SGHTA and CDR2 is FQGNSA.

The source is a person between 18 and 65 years old who received the Ad26.COV2.S COVID-19 vaccine or a placebo. The chain carries TRBV7-2 and TRBJ2-2; D unclear. This specimen consisted of peripheral blood, obtained in a trial of Ad26.COV2.S vaccine versus placebo. The DNA for the CDR3 is TGTGCCAGCAGCTCGAACACCGGGGAGCTGTTTTTT. Translating it yields CASSSNTGELFF. Full variable domain (rest looked up from reference TRBV7-2 and TRBJ2-2): GAGVSQSPSNKVTEKGKDVELRCDPISGHTALYWYRQSLGQGLEFLIYFQGNSAPDKSGLPSDRFSAERTGGSVSTLTIQRTQQEDSAVYLCASSSNTGELFFGEGSRLTVL.